The clone carrying this T cell receptor beta chain was counted at least ten times. Its antigen is still unknown. Unique molecular identifiers (one per individual cDNA molecule) were attached. Each CDR3 protein is one row after TCRdb ran MiXCR on the 5' RACE reads. The sample yields 50,000 or so distinct CDR3 sequences, roughly an eighth seen once. The data originate from a study of early T cells in non-severe SARS-CoV-2 infection. Overall study: Bulk RNA taken from unsorted whole blood was sequenced, leaving chains unpaired.

The CDR3 is 16 amino acids. J lost 6 bases, V lost 4 bases, and 7 bases had no gene match. Germline V gene data show CDR1 as KGHDR and CDR2 as SFDVKD. The study's findings and limits: Sequences matched to VDJdb favored anti-spike CD8 responses, while private and CD4 specificities were missed.

Sequenced material: whole blood. The receptor's source is an adult who was a healthcare worker with PCR-confirmed SARS-CoV-2 infection or an uninfected control (not recorded which). The J gene is TRBJ2-1, the V gene TRBV24-1, with 11 bases lining up with TRBD2. The CDR3 DNA follows: TGTGCCACCAGTGACTACCTAGCGGGAGGCACCAATGAGCAGTTCTTC. Protein product: CATSDYLAGGTNEQFF.